Presented here are 20 T cell receptor beta chains from one specimen sequenced in a study of PD-1 blockade in classical Hodgkin lymphoma (dated by TCRdb to about 2020). The library came from the immunoSEQ multiplex PCR assay. TCRdb provides this immuneACCESS table in a form limited to in-frame rearrangements. Some clones are lacking; in checked studies, under half of them reflect an unresolved V gene, and why the rest are absent is not known. This sample holds some 90,000 clones; 75% to 85% were observed only once. Of the sample, around 15% is held by the ten largest clones. This specimen's time point label, per the study, means: cycle 4 day 1 (C4D1), after 5 to 7 weeks of nivolumab. All trial patients had relapsed after autologous stem cell transplantation, with cohorts A, B and C differing in prior brentuximab vedotin exposure. This specimen was peripheral blood mononuclear cells (PBMCs), taken before the fourth cycle of nivolumab. The receptors come from a human donor with classical Hodgkin lymphoma.

This chain connects TRBV7-2 to TRBJ2-1; D call uncertain. The CDR3 loop spans 15 amino acids. Trimming cost V 1 base and J 2 bases, with 9 bases left between them. The germline V gene encodes CDR1 SGHTA and CDR2 FQGNSA. CDR3 sequence: CASSLEGFPYNEQFF. The CDR3 DNA follows: TGTGCCAGCAGCTTAGAGGGTTTCCCCTACAATGAGCAGTTCTTC.

This clone showed up just a few times. The chain joins TRBV30 to TRBJ2-7; TRBD2 might be the D (6 bases). CDR3 length: 13 residues. V lost 2 bases and J lost 6, with 14 bases in between. The V gene's germline CDR1 is GTSNPN and CDR2 SVGIG (reference sequence). The CDR3 reads CAWSKGREVEQYF. The DNA of the CDR3 is TGTGCCTGGAGTAAGGGCAGGGAGGTCGAGCAGTACTTC.

V and J are TRBV7-2 and TRBJ2-2; tentatively, D is TRBD1 or TRBD2 (6 bases each). V shed 4 bases and J shed 3 bases, with 15 bases lying between them. The germline gives CDR1 SGHTA, CDR2 FQGNSA. The CDR3 is 16 amino acids. CDR3 in amino acids: CASSWPAGGYTGELFF. CDR3 nucleotide sequence: TGTGCCAGCAGCTGGCCGGCCGGGGGCTACACCGGGGAGCTGTTTTTT.

This clone was detected a few times. The chain is built from TRBV5-1 and TRBJ1-2, with a weak D call TRBD1 (6 bases). Germline CDR1 is SGHRS and CDR2 is YFSETQ. This CDR3 is 16 amino acids long. V was cut by 0 bases and J by 0 bases, with 12 bases left in between. In DNA form, the CDR3 reads TGCGCCAGCAGCTTGGAGGGGGGACCTACTAACTATGGCTACACCTTC. Amino acid sequence: CASSLEGGPTNYGYTF.

The chain is built from TRBV7-3 and TRBJ1-4; tentative D call: TRBD1 (5 bases). V gave up 0 bases and J gave up 0 bases, with 5 bases separating them. The length of the CDR3 is 15 residues. Germline lookup yields CDR1 SGHTA and CDR2 FQGTGA. CDR3 in DNA: TGTGCCAGCAGCTTAACAGGGGCAACTAATGAAAAACTGTTTTTT. Translating gives CASSLTGATNEKLFF.

This clone has only one observation. V gene TRBV6-6 combines with J gene TRBJ1-4, with TRBD1 matching 7 bases. Germline V CDR1 and CDR2: MNHNY, SVGAGI (reference sequence). The J segment lost 2 bases and the V segment lost 6 bases, leaving 6 bases of the junction unmatched. CDR3 length: 15 amino acids. The chain's CDR3 is CASRNLQGTNEKLFF. CDR3 nucleotide sequence: TGTGCCAGCAGAAACCTACAGGGGACTAATGAAAAACTGTTTTTT.

This chain uses TRBV19 with TRBJ2-2; D is uncertain. The CDR3 is made up of 14 amino acids. The V and J ends lost 6 bases and 2 bases respectively, with 10 bases between them. Germline lookup yields CDR1 LNHDA and CDR2 SQIVND (reference sequence). CDR3: CASSPNINTGELFF. CDR3 DNA: TGTGCCAGTAGCCCAAATATTAACACCGGGGAGCTGTTTTTT.

The chain has TRBV28 and TRBJ1-2; 8 positions match TRBD1. V lost 4 bases and J lost 2; bases outside the gene matches: 6. The CDR3 sequence is 15 residues long. CDR1 is MDHEN and CDR2 is SYDVKM in the germline V gene. In DNA form, the CDR3 reads TGTGCCAGCAGTTCCTCAGGGGGCCCCAACTATGGCTACACCTTC. Translation gives CASSSSGGPNYGYTF.

This clone was observed once. The chain combines TRBV5-4 with TRBJ2-2; TRBD2 matches 9 bases. Germline V gene lookup returns CDR1 SGHNT and CDR2 YYREEE (reference sequence). The junction had 2 bases not matched to a gene; V was cut back by 4 bases and J by 1 base. This CDR3 contains 15 residues. This chain's CDR3 is CASSLAGLNTGELFF. DNA for the CDR3: TGTGCCAGCAGCCTAGCGGGGCTGAACACCGGGGAGCTGTTTTTT.

This chain links TRBV7-2 with TRBJ2-3; no firm D call. CDR1 is SGHTA, CDR2 FQGNSA, per germline. There are 15 residues in the CDR3. Trimming cost V 1 base and J 0 bases, with 8 bases left between them. The CDR3 loop is CASSLVPDSTDTQYF. The DNA of the CDR3 is TGTGCCAGCAGCTTAGTCCCGGACAGCACAGATACGCAGTATTTT. Full variable domain (missing parts from reference TRBV7-2 and TRBJ2-3): GAGVSQSPSNKVTEKGKDVELRCDPISGHTALYWYRQSLGQGLEFLIYFQGNSAPDKSGLPSDRFSAERTGGSVSTLTIQRTQQEDSAVYLCASSLVPDSTDTQYFGPGTRLTVL.

The chain recombines TRBV2 with TRBJ1-2; perhaps TRBD1 as D (6 bases). The CDR3 is 15 residues long. With 6 bases removed from V and 5 bases from J, the gap between germline ends came to 19 bases. CDR1 SNHLY and CDR2 FYNNEI come from the germline V gene. The CDR3 is CASRPPDSLGYGYTF. Here the CDR3 DNA reads TGTGCCAGCAGACCCCCGGACAGCTTAGGATATGGCTACACCTTC.

On this clone: Compared with germline, one end of the junction differs, possibly owing to a read error. The sample contains more than one DNA sequence encoding this CDR3. The genes are TRBV7-3 and TRBJ1-5; 8 bases agree with TRBD1. The CDR3 totals 15 residues. Germline CDR1 is SGHTA and CDR2 is FQGTGA. In DNA, the CDR3 is TGTGCCAGCAGTTTAACACAGGGGGGCAATCAGCCCCAGCATTTT. Amino acids: CASSLTQGGNQPQHF.

This chain connects TRBV30 to TRBJ2-6; perhaps TRBD2 as D (5 bases). CDR1 is GTSNPN, CDR2 SVGIG, per germline (reference sequence). V dropped 0 bases and J dropped 3 bases, with 9 bases sitting between them. This CDR3 has 15 amino acids. The CDR3: CAWSVTAVGANVLTF. In DNA, the CDR3 is TGTGCCTGGAGTGTAACAGCGGTTGGGGCCAACGTCCTGACTTTC. Looking up the rest from reference TRBV30 and TRBJ2-6 gives the full variable domain: SQTIHQWPATLVQPVGSPLSLECTVEGTSNPNLYWYRQAAGRGLQLLFYSVGIGQISSEVPQNLSASRPQDRQFILSSKKLLLSDSGFYLCAWSVTAVGANVLTFGAGSRLTVL.

The chain recombines TRBV30 with TRBJ2-3; D perhaps matches TRBD2 (6 bases). Per germline, CDR1 GTSNPN and CDR2 SVGIG (reference sequence). This CDR3 spans 16 amino acids. V was clipped by 0 bases and J by 3 bases, with 16 bases between them. The CDR3: CAWSVTGTPTTDTQYF. The CDR3 DNA reads TGTGCCTGGAGTGTAACCGGGACTCCGACTACAGATACGCAGTATTTT.

The chain recombines TRBV29-1 with TRBJ2-3; 7 bases match TRBD1. Germline V gene sequence: CDR1 SQVTM, CDR2 ANQGSEA. The V gene end was trimmed by 3 bases and the J gene end by 0 bases; junction bases not matched to a gene: 3. This CDR3 spans 14 amino acids. The CDR3 reads CSVERTGSTDTQYF. The CDR3 coding sequence is TGCAGCGTTGAGAGGACAGGCAGCACAGATACGCAGTATTTT.

The chain recombines TRBV19 with TRBJ1-1; tentatively, D is TRBD1 (5 bases). The CDR3 is 15 amino acids. Trimming cost V 7 bases and J 0 bases, with 15 bases left between them. CDR1 LNHDA and CDR2 SQIVND come from the germline V gene (reference sequence). CDR3 in DNA: TGTGCCAGTAACCCTGGGGGGAGGATGAACACTGAAGCTTTCTTT. This translates into CASNPGGRMNTEAFF.

The chain carries TRBV5-5 and TRBJ1-5, with no clear D. CDR1 is SGHKS, CDR2 YYEKEE, per germline (reference sequence). Trimming took off 1 base at V and 5 bases at J, with 10 bases between the two ends. This CDR3 is 14 amino acids long. The DNA for the CDR3 is TGTGCCAGCAGCTTGAGCCGGACGGATCAGCCCCAGCATTTT. It translates to CASSLSRTDQPQHF.

The chain combines TRBV6-1 with TRBJ2-7; D is unclear. The CDR3 runs to 13 residues. V gave up 6 bases and J gave up 9 bases, with 18 bases separating them. CDR1 is MNHNS, CDR2 SASEGT, per germline. CDR3 in DNA: TGTGCCAGCAGGCCGGCCCTCCAGCTGGGGCAGTACTTC. Translated: CASRPALQLGQYF.

This chain uses TRBV10-3 with TRBJ2-5, with D perhaps assigned TRBD1 or TRBD2 (5 bases each). Germline CDR1 reads ENHRY; CDR2 reads SYGVKD. The CDR3 contains 14 residues. Trimming removed 6 bases at V and 3 bases at J, with 14 bases between. CDR3 in DNA: TGTGCCATCAGGGACGGGGCTGGGGAAGAGACCCAGTACTTC. Protein product: CAIRDGAGEETQYF.

The chain employs TRBV4-1 and TRBJ2-3; tentative D call: TRBD1 (6 bases). The germline CDR1 and CDR2 sequences are MGHRA and YSYEKL. Trimming removed 1 base at V and 7 bases at J, with 12 bases between. The CDR3 spans 14 residues. CDR3 sequence reads: CASSQAQGVYTQYF. CDR3 sequence (DNA): TGCGCCAGCAGCCAAGCACAGGGAGTATATACGCAGTATTTT.